The 2 T cell receptor beta chains below all came from one sample that was sequenced in a study of cytomegalovirus exposure and HLA in healthy donors. Primers for the PCR totalled 60 Vbeta and 13 Jbeta. Generated by immunoSEQ multiplex PCR, the TCRdb table keeps only in-frame clones and is missing some. The sample consists of roughly 140,000 clones, approximately 86% of them appearing once. The sequencing input was PBMCs. The receptors were gathered from a woman between 45 and 60 years old in good health and CMV-seropositive.

The gene calls are TRBV14 and TRBJ2-1, with no clear D. The CDR3 runs 11 residues. Germline assignment: CDR1 SGHDN and CDR2 FVKESK. V lost 0 bases and J 10 bases, leaving 4 bases between the germline ends. CDR3 in DNA: TGTGCCAGCAGCCAAGACTACGAGCAGTTCTTC. Translated, it gives CASSQDYEQFF.

The rearrangement links TRBV14 to TRBJ2-1; D gene unclear. There are 12 residues in the CDR3. Looked up from germline, CDR1 is SGHDN and CDR2 is FVKESK. The V end was cut by 1 base, the J end by 14 bases, with 12 bases between. CDR3 sequence (DNA): TGTGCCAGCAGCCAAGTGGGCAGACCGGAGTTCTTC. This translates into CASSQVGRPEFF.